This T cell receptor (beta chain) is drawn from a study of metastatic and nonmetastatic thyroid tumors. About the study: From malignant and benign thyroid patients, repertoires in blood and in tumor or nodule tissue were compared.

Per germline, CDR1 MNHNS and CDR2 SASEGT. V was cut by 5 bases and J by 5 bases, with 9 bases left in between. This CDR3 region has 13 residues. Study results and caveats: Relative to benign nodules, malignant thyroid tumors were reportedly characterized by significantly elevated TCR beta diversity in blood and tumor.

Through MiXCR, TCRdb re-clonotyped the PCR reads. This table holds roughly 25,000 clones, just under 15% found once. This clone was recorded at least ten times. Antigen unknown. Ahead of thyroid surgery, no patient had received treatment of any kind. The genes are TRBV6-1 and TRBJ2-2; D not certain. The sequenced sample consisted of blood. The sequence was collected from a female donor with papillary thyroid cancer or a benign thyroid nodule (not recorded which). Some clones in this sample may be carry-over from other donors' samples. The CDR3 region has the DNA TGTGCCAGCAGTCTCGACATAACCGGGGAGCTGTTTTTT. Its translation: CASSLDITGELFF.